The sequence of this TCR beta chain was determined in a study of human T cells and chemical hapten exposure. TCRdb analysed the RACE reads with MiXCR anew, one entry per CDR3 protein. Of under 450,000 distinct CDR3 sequences listed, nearly 5% were seen once; the top ten hold 2% to 2.5%. This clonotype was found many times. What it binds is unknown. Regarding the study as a whole: DPC sensitization left the count of TCRs above 1 in 1000 unchanged.

Specified time point: patch test 1, 2 weeks after DPC sensitization. Treatment defined: therapeutic diphenylcyclopropenone sensitization with weekly scalp DPC. Suited to DPC and affected by alopecia, the donors ranged from 18 to 70 years old. The source is a woman between 50 and 59 years old with alopecia areata. Some clones in this sample may be carry-over from other donors' samples. The sample consisted of whole blood, taken in connection with sensitization to the hapten diphenylcyclopropenone (DPC).

The CDR3 reads CASSTLAGGPGNEQFF. In nucleotides, the CDR3 is TGTGCCAGCAGTACCCTAGCGGGAGGGCCTGGCAATGAGCAGTTCTTC. J is TRBJ2-1 and V is TRBV28; 12 bases agree with TRBD2. CDR3 length: 16 residues. With 5 bases clipped from V and 6 bases from J, the junction kept 8 bases outside the gene matches. Per the germline V gene, CDR1 is MDHEN and CDR2 is SYDVKM.